A selection of T cell receptor beta chains follows, all from one sample in a study of control samples from healthy donors and cancer patients. Profiling relied on immunoSEQ multiplex PCR, and the TCRdb table lists in-frame clones only, not all of them. The sample has about 140,000 clones; roughly nine tenths are singletons. The sequenced sample consisted of blood. The receptors here all came from a man younger than 30 in good health. The CDR3 runs from the conserved cysteine through the conserved F or W. A D gene is named only where the DNA matches it firmly. For some rows the clone size is stated as once, few or many, or as a class when expanded; others skip it.

v_call: TRBV10-3
j_call: TRBJ1-5
d_call: .
clone_size: .
cdr3_nt: TGTGCCATCAGTGAGACCCCGAACGGTAATAGCAATCAGCCCCAGCATTTT
cdr3_aa: CAISETPNGNSNQPQHF

v_call: TRBV5-1
j_call: TRBJ1-2
d_call: .
clone_size: .
cdr3_nt: TGCGCCAGCAGCCTGGAACTCGGACGGGTCTCCGGCTACACCTTC
cdr3_aa: CASSLELGRVSGYTF

v_call: TRBV11-2
j_call: TRBJ2-1
d_call: .
clone_size: .
cdr3_nt: TGTGCCAGCAGCTTAACTAGACAGGTGTTCTTC
cdr3_aa: CASSLTRQVFF

v_call: TRBV6-2/TRBV6-3
j_call: TRBJ2-3
d_call: .
clone_size: .
cdr3_nt: TGTGCCAGCAGTTCGGGACTCACAGATACGCAGTATTTT
cdr3_aa: CASSSGLTDTQYF

v_call: TRBV19
j_call: TRBJ1-4
d_call: TRBD1
clone_size: once
cdr3_nt: TGTGCCAGTGGACTCGGGACAGGAGTGTATGAAAAACTGTTTTTT
cdr3_aa: CASGLGTGVYEKLFF

v_call: TRBV20-1
j_call: TRBJ2-3
d_call: TRBD2
clone_size: once
cdr3_nt: TGCAGTGCCAGTGGGACTAGCGGGGGCCCTAGCACAGATACGCAGTATTTT
cdr3_aa: CSASGTSGGPSTDTQYF

v_call: TRBV2
j_call: TRBJ2-2
d_call: .
clone_size: few
cdr3_nt: TGTGCCAGCTCCCGGGACGAGACCGGGGAGCTGTTTTTT
cdr3_aa: CASSRDETGELFF

v_call: TRBV10-1
j_call: TRBJ1-5
d_call: .
clone_size: few
cdr3_nt: TGCGCCAGCAGTGAGAGCAATCAGCCCCAGCATTTT
cdr3_aa: CASSESNQPQHF

v_call: TRBV5-1
j_call: TRBJ1-1
d_call: .
clone_size: once
cdr3_nt: TGCGCCAGCAGCTTGGTGGCAGATGATGAAGCTTTCTTT
cdr3_aa: CASSLVADDEAFF

v_call: TRBV5-1
j_call: TRBJ2-2
d_call: .
clone_size: .
cdr3_nt: TGCGCCAGCAGCTTGGGAGGGGCCGGAACCGGGGAGCTGTTTTTT
cdr3_aa: CASSLGGAGTGELFF

v_call: TRBV3-1/TRBV3-2
j_call: TRBJ2-5
d_call: .
clone_size: .
cdr3_nt: TGTGCCAGCAGCCTAGGGGCGAGGGTGACCCAGTACTTC
cdr3_aa: CASSLGARVTQYF

v_call: TRBV2
j_call: TRBJ1-6
d_call: .
clone_size: .
cdr3_nt: TGTGCCAGCAGTGAACAGCGCTCCTATAATTCACCCCTCCACTTT
cdr3_aa: CASSEQRSYNSPLHF

v_call: TRBV4-2
j_call: TRBJ1-4
d_call: TRBD1
clone_size: few
cdr3_nt: TGTGCCAGCAGCCAACTCGACAGGGGGCTTACCGCAACTAATGAAAAACTGTTTTTT
cdr3_aa: CASSQLDRGLTATNEKLFF

v_call: TRBV5-1
j_call: TRBJ1-3
d_call: .
clone_size: .
cdr3_nt: TGCGCCAGCAGCCCGGACAACTCTGGAAACACCATATATTTT
cdr3_aa: CASSPDNSGNTIYF

v_call: TRBV7-2
j_call: TRBJ2-2
d_call: TRBD2
clone_size: .
cdr3_nt: TGTGCCAGCAGCTCGAAGACTAGCGTCAACACCGGGGAGCTGTTTTTT
cdr3_aa: CASSSKTSVNTGELFF

v_call: TRBV4-1
j_call: TRBJ2-7
d_call: TRBD2
clone_size: .
cdr3_nt: TGCGCCAGCAGCCAAGGATCTAGCGGGGGAAGCTACGAGCAGTACTTC
cdr3_aa: CASSQGSSGGSYEQYF

v_call: TRBV6-6
j_call: TRBJ1-2
d_call: .
clone_size: .
cdr3_nt: TGTGCCAGCACTCAACGGAGGGAGGCCAACTATGGCTACACCTTC
cdr3_aa: CASTQRREANYGYTF

v_call: TRBV20-1
j_call: TRBJ1-1
d_call: .
clone_size: .
cdr3_nt: TGCAGTGCTAGTGCCAATCAGGGGCTGAACACTGAAGCTTTCTTT
cdr3_aa: CSASANQGLNTEAFF

v_call: TRBV6-5
j_call: TRBJ2-5
d_call: TRBD2
clone_size: .
cdr3_nt: TGTGCCAGCAAGGCGGGGGGCTCGGAGACCCAGTACTTC
cdr3_aa: CASKAGGSETQYF

v_call: TRBV7-8
j_call: TRBJ2-3
d_call: TRBD1
clone_size: .
cdr3_nt: TGTGCCAGCAGCTTGCGGGACAGGGGTGGGAGCACAGATACGCAGTATTTT
cdr3_aa: CASSLRDRGGSTDTQYF

v_call: TRBV28
j_call: TRBJ2-6
d_call: .
clone_size: few
cdr3_nt: TGTGCCAGCGGGGGGCATGGCTCTGGGGCCAACGTCCTGACTTTC
cdr3_aa: CASGGHGSGANVLTF

v_call: TRBV9
j_call: TRBJ2-5
d_call: .
clone_size: .
cdr3_nt: TGTGCCAGCAGCGTAGGGACGGTCAAAGAGACCCAGTACTTC
cdr3_aa: CASSVGTVKETQYF

v_call: TRBV4-2
j_call: TRBJ2-5
d_call: TRBD2
clone_size: .
cdr3_nt: TGTGCCAGCAGCCAAGCTAGCGGGGGGGCAGAGACCCAGTACTTC
cdr3_aa: CASSQASGGAETQYF

v_call: TRBV30
j_call: TRBJ1-2
d_call: .
clone_size: .
cdr3_nt: TGTGCCTGGAGGGGACTGACCTATGGCTACACCTTC
cdr3_aa: CAWRGLTYGYTF

v_call: TRBV9
j_call: TRBJ2-5
d_call: .
clone_size: .
cdr3_nt: TGTGCCAGCAGCGTAGAAGGGGGAGGGAGCGGTATGGAGACCCAGTACTTC
cdr3_aa: CASSVEGGGSGMETQYF

v_call: TRBV7-8
j_call: TRBJ2-7
d_call: TRBD1
clone_size: .
cdr3_nt: TGTGCCAGCAGCTTATTCGACAGGGATCAAACCTACGAGCAGTACTTC
cdr3_aa: CASSLFDRDQTYEQYF

v_call: TRBV6-5
j_call: TRBJ1-1
d_call: .
clone_size: .
cdr3_nt: TGTGCCAGCAAGGATATCTCTGAAGCTTTCTTT
cdr3_aa: CASKDISEAFF

v_call: TRBV5-4
j_call: TRBJ2-1
d_call: TRBD2
clone_size: .
cdr3_nt: TGTGCCAGCAGCCCCGGGACTAGCGGGTCCTACAATGAGCAGTTCTTC
cdr3_aa: CASSPGTSGSYNEQFF

v_call: TRBV4-1
j_call: TRBJ2-4
d_call: .
clone_size: once
cdr3_nt: TGCGCCAGCAGCCAAGGGGAGGGGGGAAAAAACATTCAGTACTTC
cdr3_aa: CASSQGEGGKNIQYF

v_call: TRBV3-1/TRBV3-2
j_call: TRBJ1-2
d_call: TRBD1
clone_size: .
cdr3_nt: TGTGCCAGCAGCCAAACAGGGGCTGGAGGCTACACCTTC
cdr3_aa: CASSQTGAGGYTF

v_call: TRBV5-8
j_call: TRBJ2-3
d_call: .
clone_size: .
cdr3_nt: TGTGCCAGCAGAATGGCCGTCACAGATACGCAGTATTTT
cdr3_aa: CASRMAVTDTQYF

v_call: TRBV30
j_call: TRBJ1-1
d_call: TRBD1
clone_size: .
cdr3_nt: TGTGCCTGGAGGACAGGGCCGAACACTGAAGCTTTCTTT
cdr3_aa: CAWRTGPNTEAFF

v_call: TRBV24-1
j_call: TRBJ2-1
d_call: .
clone_size: .
cdr3_nt: TGTGCCACCAGTGCGGGGGCGTACTCCGAGCAGTTCTTC
cdr3_aa: CATSAGAYSEQFF

v_call: TRBV6-5
j_call: TRBJ2-3
d_call: .
clone_size: .
cdr3_nt: TGTGCCACCCGGGGCACAGATACGCAGTATTTT
cdr3_aa: CATRGTDTQYF

v_call: TRBV9
j_call: TRBJ2-3
d_call: TRBD2
clone_size: .
cdr3_nt: TGTGCCAGCAGCGTATCTAGCGGCGGCACAGATACGCAGTATTTT
cdr3_aa: CASSVSSGGTDTQYF

v_call: TRBV5-1
j_call: TRBJ2-2
d_call: .
clone_size: .
cdr3_nt: TGCGCCAGCAGCTTCGAACCCCTGGGGACCGGGGAGCTGTTTTTT
cdr3_aa: CASSFEPLGTGELFF

v_call: TRBV7-2
j_call: TRBJ1-5
d_call: .
clone_size: .
cdr3_nt: TGTGCCAGCAGCTTAAGTAGGAGCAATCAGCCCCAGCATTTT
cdr3_aa: CASSLSRSNQPQHF

v_call: TRBV3-1/TRBV3-2
j_call: TRBJ1-2
d_call: .
clone_size: .
cdr3_nt: TGTGCCAGCAGCCAATCGACAGCCTATGGCTACACCTTC
cdr3_aa: CASSQSTAYGYTF

v_call: TRBV5-6
j_call: TRBJ1-5
d_call: TRBD1
clone_size: .
cdr3_nt: TGTGCCAGCAGCTTGGGGGCAGGGGGCCCGCCCCAGCATTTT
cdr3_aa: CASSLGAGGPPQHF

v_call: TRBV11-2
j_call: TRBJ2-7
d_call: TRBD1
clone_size: .
cdr3_nt: TGTGCCAGCAGCTGGGGACAGGGGTCCGACGAGCAGTACTTC
cdr3_aa: CASSWGQGSDEQYF

v_call: TRBV2
j_call: TRBJ1-1
d_call: .
clone_size: .
cdr3_nt: TGTGCCAGCAGGGTAGACACCGGCCCGAACACTGAAGCTTTCTTT
cdr3_aa: CASRVDTGPNTEAFF

v_call: TRBV5-1
j_call: TRBJ2-2
d_call: .
clone_size: once
cdr3_nt: TGCGCCAGCAGCCAGGGGTTGAGGGACACCGGGGAGCTGTTTTTT
cdr3_aa: CASSQGLRDTGELFF

v_call: TRBV5-4
j_call: TRBJ1-6
d_call: .
clone_size: .
cdr3_nt: TGTGCCAGCAGCCGGGCCAGCGCTTATAATTCACCCCTCCACTTT
cdr3_aa: CASSRASAYNSPLHF

v_call: TRBV6-5
j_call: TRBJ1-5
d_call: TRBD1
clone_size: .
cdr3_nt: TGTGCCAGCAGTTGGGACAGGGAGGGTCAGCCCCAGCATTTT
cdr3_aa: CASSWDREGQPQHF